These T cell receptor beta chains were read from a single sample in a study of blood T cell repertoires in COVID-19. Only in-frame clones appear in the TCRdb table, and some are missing; sequencing was by immunoSEQ multiplex PCR. Among around 200,000 clones listed, about 85% were seen once. Sequenced input: peripheral blood. The receptor set was obtained from a woman over 75 with acute or convalescent COVID-19. The CDR3 runs from the conserved cysteine through the conserved F or W.

v_gene,j_gene,CDR3aa
TRBV18,TRBJ2-2,CASSDRYNTGELFF
TRBV3-1/TRBV3-2,TRBJ2-7,CASSQVGAGYEQYF
TRBV5-1,TRBJ2-5,CASSFGSLETQYF
TRBV10-3,TRBJ2-7,CAISEAQTEAAYEQYF
TRBV19,TRBJ1-2,CASRVDRGRGYTF
TRBV6-2/TRBV6-3,TRBJ2-3,CASSRTSGADTQYF
TRBV6-1,TRBJ1-1,CASSAGRLRLYDTEAFF
TRBV7-9,TRBJ1-2,CASSPSGGGYGYTF
TRBV9,TRBJ2-1,CATSQGAGVRLYNEQFF
TRBV6-6,TRBJ2-5,CASSYGQAVETQYF
TRBV6-5,TRBJ2-7,CASSYELAGGREQYF
TRBV30,TRBJ2-1,CAWSFPDRRGSQFF
TRBV9,TRBJ2-1,CASSPLLIAGGQGQFF
TRBV28,TRBJ1-5,CASSSPFSNQPQHF
TRBV6-5,TRBJ1-5,CASRPGQGTNQPQHF
TRBV12-3/TRBV12-4,TRBJ1-1,CASSWDRNTEAFF
TRBV7-2,TRBJ1-2,CASSPRTGVSYGYTF
TRBV4-3,TRBJ2-7,CASSHADRDTHEQYF
TRBV6-6,TRBJ1-1,CASRLSRSDTEAFF
TRBV14,TRBJ1-2,CASSQLFRYGYTF
TRBV4-1,TRBJ2-1,CASSSGLAGASSYNEQFF
TRBV7-2,TRBJ1-1,CASSLPGGNTEAFF
TRBV11-3,TRBJ2-2,CASSLASGRSTGELFF
TRBV5-1,TRBJ1-5,CASSLDVGGGQPQHF
TRBV28,TRBJ1-6,CASSLGGLNNSPLHF
TRBV5-1,TRBJ1-5,CASSLEYQGPQHF
TRBV20-1,TRBJ1-1,CSASQAGAFF
TRBV9,TRBJ2-3,CASSVGTIVTDTQYF
TRBV2,TRBJ1-2,CASRWSGGYTF
TRBV19,TRBJ1-2,CASTTASYGYTF
TRBV4-1,TRBJ2-7,CASSQPVSSYEQYF
TRBV7-8,TRBJ1-6,CASSPRTGYYNSPLHF
TRBV5-1,TRBJ2-1,CASSFRGQGPSSYNEQFF
TRBV24-1,TRBJ1-6,CATSDAKQGARSPLHF